This paragraph reports one TCR beta chain. The CDR3 runs to 15 residues. The germline V gene has CDR1 MNHEY and CDR2 SVGAGI. V lost 7 bases to trimming and J lost 2 bases, with 15 bases between them. The data were obtained in a study of blood T cell repertoires in COVID-19. Study overall: Spain, Italy and the United States supplied samples that represented acute and convalescent COVID-19. Sample material is recorded as cDNA or gDNA derived from T cells, B-cell-depleted T cells, or PBMCs.

Authors' processing steps: It was from reference gene primer amplification that nucleated cell counts were estimated. Data came from immunoSEQ multiplex PCR; TCRdb stores just in-frame clones and leaves some out. The DNA gave D and trimming, while V, J and clone size come from that table. The data contain 50,000 or so clones, 65% to 90% of them singletons. The rearrangement links TRBV6-5 to TRBJ1-3, with D tentatively TRBD1 (5 bases). This TCR came from a man between 40 and 49 years old with acute or convalescent COVID-19. The sequenced sample was peripheral blood. CDR3 nucleotide sequence: TGTGCCAGCACTATTCAGGGAAAGGCTGGAAACACCATATATTTT. It encodes CASTIQGKAGNTIYF.